Following are 27 T cell receptor beta chains from one sample sequenced in a study of PD-1 blockade in classical Hodgkin lymphoma. Relapses following autologous stem cell transplantation were seen in all patients, with brentuximab vedotin exposure varying. This table comes from immunoSEQ multiplex PCR, and its TCRdb copy is limited to in-frame clones, with some not included. The sample shows some 63,000 clones, roughly 90% of them seen only once. Here the sequenced sample was peripheral blood mononuclear cells (PBMCs), taken at baseline. These receptor sequences come from a human donor with classical Hodgkin lymphoma.

CDR3 protein: CASTRSVTDTQYF. DNA for the CDR3: TGTGCCAGCACACGGTCAGTGACAGATACGCAGTATTTT. The V and J genes are TRBV27 and TRBJ2-3, with unresolved D. The CDR3 has 13 amino acids. V lost 7 bases and J 3 bases, leaving 11 bases between the germline ends. CDR1 MNHEY and CDR2 SMNVEV come from the germline V gene (reference sequence).

CDR3 in amino acids: CASSLTSGIEQFF. CDR3 bases: TGTGCCAGCAGTTTGACTAGCGGGATTGAGCAGTTCTTC. This chain connects TRBV28 to TRBJ2-1, with 11 bases aligning to TRBD2. The CDR3 sequence is 13 residues long. The V gene's germline CDR1 is MDHEN and CDR2 SYDVKM. The junction had 1 base not matched to a gene; V was cut back by 3 bases and J by 9 bases. Looking up the rest from reference TRBV28 and TRBJ2-1 gives the full variable domain: DVKVTQSSRYLVKRTGEKVFLECVQDMDHENMFWYRQDPGLGLRLIYFSYDVKMKEKGDIPEGYSVSREKKERFSLILESASTNQTSMYLCASSLTSGIEQFFGPGTRLTVL.

The chain links TRBV10-2 to TRBJ2-5; 8 nucleotides agree with TRBD2. V trimming: 4 bases; J trimming: 2 bases; junction bases outside the gene matches: 6. CDR1 and CDR2 from the germline V gene are WSHSY and SAAADI. This CDR3 has 15 residues. Here the CDR3 reads CASSVLRGVQETQYF. The CDR3, as DNA: TGCGCCAGCAGTGTCTTGCGGGGGGTTCAAGAGACCCAGTACTTC.

This clone was recorded once. The chain combines TRBV5-1 with TRBJ2-3; the D gene could be TRBD1 or TRBD2 (5 bases each). This CDR3 contains 13 residues. V was shortened by 3 bases and J by 3 bases, with 8 bases between the two germline ends. CDR1 and CDR2 (germline): SGHRS, YFSETQ. The DNA of the CDR3 is TGCGCCAGCAGCTGGGACCTAACAGATACGCAGTATTTT. Protein sequence: CASSWDLTDTQYF. Full variable domain (outside the CDR3, taken from reference TRBV5-1 and TRBJ2-3): KAGVTQTPRYLIKTRGQQVTLSCSPISGHRSVSWYQQTPGQGLQFLFEYFSETQRNKGNFPGRFSGRQFSNSRSEMNVSTLELGDSALYLCASSWDLTDTQYFGPGTRLTVL.

V gene TRBV11-2 combines with J gene TRBJ2-1; D is possibly TRBD2 (5 bases). V was clipped by 3 bases and J by 8 bases, with 14 bases between them. Per germline, CDR1 SGHAT and CDR2 FQNNGV. CDR3 length: 14 amino acids. The DNA of the CDR3 is TGTGCCAGCAGCTTTGGAGGAGGAGGCTATGAGCAGTTCTTC. It translates to CASSFGGGGYEQFF.

The chain links TRBV5-4 to TRBJ1-2; no definite D call. Per germline, CDR1 SGHNT and CDR2 YYREEE (reference sequence). V lost 1 base to trimming and J lost 4 bases, with 20 bases between them. The length of the CDR3 is 17 residues. This CDR3 is CASSLFKTGLGLYGYTF. The CDR3 DNA sequence: TGTGCCAGCAGCTTGTTTAAAACGGGGTTGGGCCTCTATGGCTACACCTTC.

This chain connects TRBV30 to TRBJ1-4; D unresolved. CDR3 length: 12 residues. CDR1 and CDR2 from the germline V gene are GTSNPN and SVGIG (reference sequence). Trimming left V 3 bases short and J 11 bases short, with 13 bases between. The DNA of the CDR3 is TGTGCCTGGAGGGCGACTCGGACGAAACTGTTTTTT. Residues: CAWRATRTKLFF. Looking up the rest from reference TRBV30 and TRBJ1-4 gives the full variable domain: SQTIHQWPATLVQPVGSPLSLECTVEGTSNPNLYWYRQAAGRGLQLLFYSVGIGQISSEVPQNLSASRPQDRQFILSSKKLLLSDSGFYLCAWRATRTKLFFGSGTQLSVL.

The V call is TRBV2, the J call TRBJ1-6; 9 nucleotides agree with TRBD1. The germline V gene has CDR1 SNHLY and CDR2 FYNNEI. The CDR3 length is 17 residues. V trimming: 6 bases; J trimming: 0 bases; junction bases outside the gene matches: 6. The CDR3 sequence is CASSPSDRGSYNSPLHF. In DNA, the CDR3 is TGTGCCAGCAGCCCATCGGACAGGGGCTCCTATAATTCACCCCTCCACTTT.

V and J are TRBV18 and TRBJ2-7, with no clear D. Between the trimmed V and J ends, which lost 0 bases and 2 bases, there was a span of 11 bases. This CDR3 is 15 amino acids long. From germline, CDR1 is KGHSH and CDR2 LQKENI. The CDR3 loop is CASSPPVEYPYEQYF. In nucleotides, the CDR3 is TGTGCCAGCTCACCACCGGTAGAGTATCCCTACGAGCAGTACTTC. The full variable domain, its missing parts supplied by reference TRBV18 and TRBJ2-7, is NAGVMQNPRHLVRRRGQEARLRCSPMKGHSHVYWYRQLPEEGLKFMVYLQKENIIDESGMPKERFSAEFPKEGPSILRIQQVVRGDSAAYFCASSPPVEYPYEQYFGPGTRLTVT.

This sequence joins TRBV18 and TRBJ2-5, with TRBD1 identical over 7 bases. Germline CDR1 KGHSH, CDR2 LQKENI. Trimming cost V 3 bases and J 2 bases; bases outside gene matches: 9. The CDR3 spans 16 residues. CDR3 residues: CASSPPDRVWQETQYF. Here the CDR3 DNA reads TGTGCCAGCTCACCGCCCGACAGGGTCTGGCAAGAGACCCAGTACTTC.

The rearrangement links TRBV5-1 to TRBJ1-6; no reliable D call. V was trimmed by 7 bases and J by 8 bases, leaving 16 bases between them. Germline V CDR1 and CDR2: SGHRS, YFSETQ. This CDR3 has 14 amino acids. The chain's CDR3 is CASRGMKRDSPLHF. CDR3 in DNA: TGCGCCAGCCGTGGGATGAAGCGTGATTCACCCCTCCACTTT.

This clone was picked up one time. The chain employs TRBV6-1 and TRBJ2-7, with D perhaps TRBD2 (5 bases). Trimming removed 3 bases at V and 0 bases at J, with 12 bases between. Per the germline V gene, CDR1 is MNHNS and CDR2 is SASEGT. The CDR3 has 15 amino acids. The CDR3 protein is CASSDIPGYSYEQYF. The CDR3, as DNA: TGTGCCAGCAGTGATATCCCGGGATACTCCTACGAGCAGTACTTC.

This rearrangement joins TRBV5-8 to TRBJ2-3; D may be TRBD2 (5 bases). Germline V lookup: CDR1 SGHTS, CDR2 YDEGEE. Trimming pared 2 bases from V and 0 bases from J, leaving 10 bases between. The CDR3 runs 15 residues. This CDR3 reads CASSLSGFSTDTQYF. The CDR3 DNA reads TGTGCCAGCAGCTTAAGCGGTTTTAGCACAGATACGCAGTATTTT.

This clone appeared once. CDR3 sequence reads: CASSQQGAGELFF. The CDR3 bases are TGTGCCAGCAGCCAACAGGGGGCCGGGGAGCTGTTTTTT. The rearrangement uses TRBV7-6 and TRBJ2-2; 8 nucleotides align to TRBD1. This CDR3 has 13 amino acids. Trimming removed 5 bases from V and 6 bases from J; junction bases left unmatched: 2. Germline V gene lookup returns CDR1 SGHVS and CDR2 FNYEAQ.

The chain is built from TRBV9 and TRBJ2-3; D perhaps matches TRBD2 (6 bases). The CDR3 sequence is 14 residues long. Germline V CDR1 and CDR2: SGDLS, YYNGEE. Trimming cost V 0 bases and J 6 bases, with 11 bases left between them. For the CDR3, the DNA is TGTGCCAGCAGCGTAGCTGGAGGGAGGGATACGCAGTATTTT. Protein sequence: CASSVAGGRDTQYF.

The chain employs TRBV7-8 and TRBJ1-2; a possible D gene is TRBD1 (5 bases). The CDR3 loop spans 16 amino acids. CDR1 and CDR2 from the germline V gene are SGHVS and FQNEAQ. The V gene lost 1 base and the J gene lost 7 bases, with 19 bases spanning the gap. The CDR3 DNA is TGTGCCAGCAGCTTAGGCCAGGGAATGACTATGGGTGGCTACACCTTC. Protein: CASSLGQGMTMGGYTF.

V and J are TRBV5-1 and TRBJ2-3; D not resolved. V was pared by 2 bases and J by 8 bases, with 15 bases between. Germline V gene data show CDR1 as SGHRS and CDR2 as YFSETQ. The CDR3 has 14 amino acids. CDR3 DNA: TGCGCCAGCAGCTTTGGGTCTACACCTCCTACGCAGTATTTT. It is translated as CASSFGSTPPTQYF.

The V call is TRBV29-1, the J call TRBJ2-7; 9 nucleotides line up with TRBD1. The CDR3 is 15 amino acids. V lost 4 bases to trimming and J lost 0 bases; unmatched junction nucleotides: 7. Germline V CDR1 and CDR2: SQVTM, ANQGSEA. CDR3 DNA: TGCAGCGTTGCCCTTGGACAGGGGAGCTCCTACGAGCAGTACTTC. Amino acid sequence: CSVALGQGSSYEQYF.

The rearrangement uses TRBV2 and TRBJ2-5; TRBD2 matches 15 bases. CDR3 size: 15 residues. Germline V CDR1 and CDR2: SNHLY, FYNNEI. The trim removed 4 bases at V and 6 bases at J, leaving 3 bases unmatched. DNA of the CDR3: TGTGCCAGCAGTGCGGGACTAGCGGGGGGACAGACCCAGTACTTC. It codes for CASSAGLAGGQTQYF.

The chain joins TRBV21-1 to TRBJ1-6; the table's D call, TRBD1, has no DNA check behind it. TRBV21-1 is flagged as a pseudogene. This CDR3 comprises 20 residues. CDR3 in amino acids: CASSKGTGMEQGSYNSPLHF. CDR3 coding DNA: TGTGCCAGCAGCAAAGGGACAGGGATGGAGCAAGGCTCCTATAATTCACCCCTCCACTTT.

This rearrangement joins TRBV18 to TRBJ2-7, with TRBD2 as a possible D gene (6 bases). The CDR3 has 16 residues. The V end lost 5 bases, the J end lost 2 bases, and 19 bases lay between the germline ends. Germline V gene data show CDR1 as KGHSH and CDR2 as LQKENI. CDR3 in DNA: TGTGCCAGCTCAGTGCCTCTGACGGGAGAACCCTACGAGCAGTACTTC. It translates to CASSVPLTGEPYEQYF.

This chain connects TRBV27 to TRBJ1-4, with D maybe TRBD1 (5 bases). Germline V gene data show CDR1 as MNHEY and CDR2 as SMNVEV (reference sequence). The CDR3 runs to 17 residues. The germline V and J ends were trimmed by 8 bases and 4 bases, with 23 bases remaining between them. The CDR3, as DNA: TGTGCCAGCGTTACGGGAACTCAAGACAGTATTAATGAAAAACTGTTTTTT. Translated, it gives CASVTGTQDSINEKLFF.

The chain employs TRBV6-1 and TRBJ2-1; the D gene is possibly TRBD1 (5 bases). Germline loops: CDR1 MNHNS, CDR2 SASEGT. This CDR3 has 13 residues. Trimming cost V 7 bases and J 6 bases, with 13 bases left between them. The CDR3, as DNA: TGTGCCAGCACCAGGGTGCTGGTCAATGAGCAGTTCTTC. Translating it yields CASTRVLVNEQFF.

The V and J genes are TRBV4-1 and TRBJ2-2; D is perhaps TRBD1 (5 bases). Germline-derived CDR1 and CDR2 are MGHRA and YSYEKL. Trimming stripped 1 base from V and 2 bases from J, with 11 bases between. CDR3 size: 16 residues. The CDR3 DNA reads TGCGCCAGCAGCCAAGGTGGGGCGCCCAACACCGGGGAGCTGTTTTTT. This encodes CASSQGGAPNTGELFF.

The chain is built from TRBV11-2 and TRBJ2-1; weak D call: TRBD2 (5 bases). CDR3 size: 17 residues. The germline V gene encodes CDR1 SGHAT and CDR2 FQNNGV. Trimming shortened V by 1 base and J by 4 bases, and 17 bases separated the two germline ends. CDR3: CASSLVLFVAGYNEQFF. CDR3 DNA: TGTGCCAGCAGCTTAGTTCTGTTTGTGGCGGGTTACAATGAGCAGTTCTTC.

V and J are TRBV4-1 and TRBJ2-1; TRBD2 matches 13 bases. Per germline, CDR1 MGHRA and CDR2 YSYEKL. Trimming took 4 bases from V and 5 from J; bases not matched to a gene: 5. This CDR3 comprises 16 residues. The CDR3 bases are TGCGCCAGCAGCCGTCTCGGACTAGCGGGGGACAATGAGCAGTTCTTC. This sequence encodes CASSRLGLAGDNEQFF.

This clone is a singleton in its sample. V gene TRBV6-5 combines with J gene TRBJ2-7; no definite D call. Between the trimmed V and J ends, which lost 4 bases and 2 bases, there was a span of 12 bases. In germline, CDR1 is MNHEY, CDR2 SVGAGI. The CDR3 contains 14 residues. CDR3 amino acids: CASSLGRIAYEQYF. The CDR3 bases are TGTGCCAGCAGTTTGGGCAGGATCGCCTACGAGCAGTACTTC.